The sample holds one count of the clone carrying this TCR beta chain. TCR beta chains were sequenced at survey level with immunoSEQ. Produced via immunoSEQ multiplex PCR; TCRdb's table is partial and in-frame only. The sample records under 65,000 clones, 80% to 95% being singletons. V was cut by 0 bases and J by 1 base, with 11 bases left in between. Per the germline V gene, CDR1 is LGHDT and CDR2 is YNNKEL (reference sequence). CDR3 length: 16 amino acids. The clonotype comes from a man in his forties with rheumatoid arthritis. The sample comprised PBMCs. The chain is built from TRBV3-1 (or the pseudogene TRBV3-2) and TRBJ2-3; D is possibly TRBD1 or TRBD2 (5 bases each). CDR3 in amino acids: CASSQEIVGGTDTQYF. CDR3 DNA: TGTGCCAGCAGCCAAGAAATCGTGGGGGGCACAGATACGCAGTATTTT.